This passage covers 5 T cell receptor beta chains from one sample sequenced in a study of cytomegalovirus exposure and HLA in healthy donors. Profiled with immunoSEQ multiplex PCR; TCRdb holds only in-frame clones, not every one. Here the sample spans about 220,000 clones, around 80% being singletons. The sample taken for sequencing was PBMCs. Receptors originate from a woman under 40 in good health and CMV-seropositive.

The J gene is TRBJ1-2, the V gene TRBV12-1; the listed D gene, TRBD1, was not tested against the DNA. TRBV12-1 is tagged as a pseudogene. This CDR3 contains 13 residues. CDR3 nucleotide sequence: TGTGCCAGCATAACCTCAGGGAACTATGGCTACACCTTC. Protein product: CASITSGNYGYTF.

This chain connects TRBV6-1 to TRBJ2-7; TRBD2 agrees at 9 bases. V lost 10 bases to trimming and J lost 0 bases; unmatched junction nucleotides: 10. The CDR3 runs 15 residues. Germline values: CDR1 MNHNS, CDR2 SASEGT. CDR3 in amino acids: CAIRRLADRSYEQYF. In DNA form, the CDR3 reads TGTGCCATCCGTCGACTAGCGGACCGCTCCTACGAGCAGTACTTC.

V usage is TRBV7-6 and J usage is TRBJ2-1; D is possibly TRBD1 (5 bases). CDR3 length equals 14 residues. Germline values: CDR1 SGHVS, CDR2 FNYEAQ. The germline V and J ends were trimmed by 3 bases and 3 bases, with 9 bases remaining between them. The CDR3 nucleotides are TGTGCCAGCAGCTTGCAGGGTGGCTACAATGAGCAGTTCTTC. It codes for CASSLQGGYNEQFF. The full variable domain, completed using reference TRBV7-6 and TRBJ2-1, is GAGVSQSPRYKVTKRGQDVALRCDPISGHVSLYWYRQALGQGPEFLTYFNYEAQQDKSGLPNDRFSAERPEGSISTLTIQRTEQRDSAMYRCASSLQGGYNEQFFGPGTRLTVL.

This CDR3 reads CASSHSGDSQPQHF. For the CDR3, the DNA is TGTGCCAGCAGCCATTCAGGGGATTCACAGCCCCAGCATTTT. The rearrangement uses TRBV2 and TRBJ1-5; a weak D match, TRBD1 (6 bases). The CDR3 spans 14 residues. Germline V gene data show CDR1 as SNHLY and CDR2 as FYNNEI. The V end was cut by 6 bases, the J end by 7 bases, with 16 bases between.

This chain connects TRBV7-2 to TRBJ1-4; D might be TRBD1 (5 bases). In germline, CDR1 is SGHTA, CDR2 FQGNSA. V was pared by 1 base and J by 4 bases, with 7 bases between. CDR3 length: 14 amino acids. The CDR3 spells CASSLDDSNEKLFF. The CDR3, as DNA: TGTGCCAGCAGCTTAGATGACAGTAATGAAAAACTGTTTTTT.